The 10 T cell receptor beta chains below come from one sample, sequenced in a study of blood T cell repertoires in COVID-19. The protocol was immunoSEQ multiplex PCR, while the TCRdb copy is restricted to in-frame clones and leaves out a portion. Of 100,000 or so clones listed, roughly 71% are singletons. Sample: peripheral blood. The receptors stem from a man at least 80 years old with acute or convalescent COVID-19.

The chain has TRBV29-1 and TRBJ2-1, with 7 bases matching TRBD1. The ends lost 4 bases at V and 5 bases at J; junction bases unmatched: 8. Germline lookup yields CDR1 SQVTM and CDR2 ANQGSEA. This CDR3 spans 14 amino acids. The CDR3: CSVVRRQGDNEQFF. The CDR3 coding sequence is TGCAGCGTTGTTAGAAGACAGGGCGACAATGAGCAGTTCTTC.

Here the CDR3 DNA reads TGTGCCAGCAGGAGGGCGGGAACCTACGAGCAGTACTTC. The encoded protein is CASRRAGTYEQYF. The V gene is TRBV6-5, the J gene TRBJ2-7; maybe TRBD2 (6 bases). The CDR3 covers 13 residues. Trimming took off 6 bases at V and 2 bases at J, with 11 bases between the two ends. The germline gives CDR1 MNHEY, CDR2 SVGAGI.

The chain has TRBV9 and TRBJ2-7; 8 nucleotides agree with TRBD2. The CDR3 length is 15 residues. Per the germline V gene, CDR1 is SGDLS and CDR2 is YYNGEE. J lost 6 bases, V lost 4 bases, and 12 bases had no gene match. CDR3 in DNA: TGTGCCAGCAGCCCCTCGTTGCGGGAGGACCTCGAGCAGTACTTC. The encoded protein is CASSPSLREDLEQYF.

V gene TRBV6-5 combines with J gene TRBJ2-7; D uncertain. The V end was cut by 7 bases, the J end by 2 bases, with 15 bases between. This CDR3 comprises 14 residues. Per germline, CDR1 MNHEY and CDR2 SVGAGI. The CDR3 reads CASTRSQPPYEQYF. The CDR3 bases are TGTGCCAGCACCCGGAGTCAGCCGCCCTACGAGCAGTACTTC.

Only one count was recorded for this clone. The chain employs TRBV9 and TRBJ1-3, with D uncertain. Trimming cost V 1 base and J 4 bases, with 12 bases left between them. Germline V lookup: CDR1 SGDLS, CDR2 YYNGEE. The CDR3 sequence is 15 residues long. In DNA form, the CDR3 reads TGTGCCAGCAGCGTACAACCCCCGGGAGGAAACACCATATATTTT. This codes for CASSVQPPGGNTIYF.

CDR3 region: CASTSGGLAGDTQYF. In DNA, the CDR3 is TGCGCCAGCACCTCAGGGGGGCTAGCGGGCGATACGCAGTATTTT. The V and J genes are TRBV4-1 and TRBJ2-3; D is perhaps TRBD2 (8 bases). V lost 7 bases and J 6 bases, leaving 20 bases between the germline ends. CDR3 size: 15 residues. Germline CDR1 is MGHRA and CDR2 is YSYEKL.

This chain uses TRBV9 with TRBJ2-7, with TRBD1 identical over 9 bases. J lost 1 base, V lost 7 bases, and 3 bases had no gene match. CDR3 length: 13 amino acids. The germline V gene has CDR1 SGDLS and CDR2 YYNGEE. The chain's CDR3 is CASGGTGSYEQYF. CDR3 DNA: TGTGCCAGCGGGGGGACAGGGTCCTACGAGCAGTACTTC.

The chain recombines TRBV27 with TRBJ2-1, with a tentative D call TRBD2 (6 bases). Trimming took 5 bases from V and 8 from J, leaving 16 bases between them. Per the germline V gene, CDR1 is MNHEY and CDR2 is SMNVEV (reference sequence). The CDR3 is 14 residues long. In DNA form, the CDR3 reads TGTGCCAGCAGTGCCCGCGGGACTTCCCATGAGCAGTTCTTC. It specifies CASSARGTSHEQFF.

This clone was observed a few times. This chain joins TRBV10-1 and TRBJ2-1, with TRBD2 identical over 7 bases. V shed 3 bases, J shed 8 bases, and the junction held 10 bases outside the gene matches. The germline CDR1 and CDR2 sequences are WNHNN and SYGVQD (reference sequence). The length of the CDR3 is 15 residues. The CDR3 reads CASSDGGSRPYEQFF. The CDR3 coding sequence is TGCGCCAGCAGTGATGGCGGGAGTCGGCCGTATGAGCAGTTCTTC.

This chain uses TRBV15 with TRBJ1-2; a possible D gene is TRBD1 (5 bases). Germline V gives CDR1 LNHNV, CDR2 YYDKDF (reference sequence). Deletions cut 5 bases from V and 0 bases from J, with 7 bases between. The CDR3 has 13 residues. The CDR3 region has the DNA TGTGCCACCAGCGCCAGGGCTAACTATGGCTACACCTTC. Translated, it gives CATSARANYGYTF.